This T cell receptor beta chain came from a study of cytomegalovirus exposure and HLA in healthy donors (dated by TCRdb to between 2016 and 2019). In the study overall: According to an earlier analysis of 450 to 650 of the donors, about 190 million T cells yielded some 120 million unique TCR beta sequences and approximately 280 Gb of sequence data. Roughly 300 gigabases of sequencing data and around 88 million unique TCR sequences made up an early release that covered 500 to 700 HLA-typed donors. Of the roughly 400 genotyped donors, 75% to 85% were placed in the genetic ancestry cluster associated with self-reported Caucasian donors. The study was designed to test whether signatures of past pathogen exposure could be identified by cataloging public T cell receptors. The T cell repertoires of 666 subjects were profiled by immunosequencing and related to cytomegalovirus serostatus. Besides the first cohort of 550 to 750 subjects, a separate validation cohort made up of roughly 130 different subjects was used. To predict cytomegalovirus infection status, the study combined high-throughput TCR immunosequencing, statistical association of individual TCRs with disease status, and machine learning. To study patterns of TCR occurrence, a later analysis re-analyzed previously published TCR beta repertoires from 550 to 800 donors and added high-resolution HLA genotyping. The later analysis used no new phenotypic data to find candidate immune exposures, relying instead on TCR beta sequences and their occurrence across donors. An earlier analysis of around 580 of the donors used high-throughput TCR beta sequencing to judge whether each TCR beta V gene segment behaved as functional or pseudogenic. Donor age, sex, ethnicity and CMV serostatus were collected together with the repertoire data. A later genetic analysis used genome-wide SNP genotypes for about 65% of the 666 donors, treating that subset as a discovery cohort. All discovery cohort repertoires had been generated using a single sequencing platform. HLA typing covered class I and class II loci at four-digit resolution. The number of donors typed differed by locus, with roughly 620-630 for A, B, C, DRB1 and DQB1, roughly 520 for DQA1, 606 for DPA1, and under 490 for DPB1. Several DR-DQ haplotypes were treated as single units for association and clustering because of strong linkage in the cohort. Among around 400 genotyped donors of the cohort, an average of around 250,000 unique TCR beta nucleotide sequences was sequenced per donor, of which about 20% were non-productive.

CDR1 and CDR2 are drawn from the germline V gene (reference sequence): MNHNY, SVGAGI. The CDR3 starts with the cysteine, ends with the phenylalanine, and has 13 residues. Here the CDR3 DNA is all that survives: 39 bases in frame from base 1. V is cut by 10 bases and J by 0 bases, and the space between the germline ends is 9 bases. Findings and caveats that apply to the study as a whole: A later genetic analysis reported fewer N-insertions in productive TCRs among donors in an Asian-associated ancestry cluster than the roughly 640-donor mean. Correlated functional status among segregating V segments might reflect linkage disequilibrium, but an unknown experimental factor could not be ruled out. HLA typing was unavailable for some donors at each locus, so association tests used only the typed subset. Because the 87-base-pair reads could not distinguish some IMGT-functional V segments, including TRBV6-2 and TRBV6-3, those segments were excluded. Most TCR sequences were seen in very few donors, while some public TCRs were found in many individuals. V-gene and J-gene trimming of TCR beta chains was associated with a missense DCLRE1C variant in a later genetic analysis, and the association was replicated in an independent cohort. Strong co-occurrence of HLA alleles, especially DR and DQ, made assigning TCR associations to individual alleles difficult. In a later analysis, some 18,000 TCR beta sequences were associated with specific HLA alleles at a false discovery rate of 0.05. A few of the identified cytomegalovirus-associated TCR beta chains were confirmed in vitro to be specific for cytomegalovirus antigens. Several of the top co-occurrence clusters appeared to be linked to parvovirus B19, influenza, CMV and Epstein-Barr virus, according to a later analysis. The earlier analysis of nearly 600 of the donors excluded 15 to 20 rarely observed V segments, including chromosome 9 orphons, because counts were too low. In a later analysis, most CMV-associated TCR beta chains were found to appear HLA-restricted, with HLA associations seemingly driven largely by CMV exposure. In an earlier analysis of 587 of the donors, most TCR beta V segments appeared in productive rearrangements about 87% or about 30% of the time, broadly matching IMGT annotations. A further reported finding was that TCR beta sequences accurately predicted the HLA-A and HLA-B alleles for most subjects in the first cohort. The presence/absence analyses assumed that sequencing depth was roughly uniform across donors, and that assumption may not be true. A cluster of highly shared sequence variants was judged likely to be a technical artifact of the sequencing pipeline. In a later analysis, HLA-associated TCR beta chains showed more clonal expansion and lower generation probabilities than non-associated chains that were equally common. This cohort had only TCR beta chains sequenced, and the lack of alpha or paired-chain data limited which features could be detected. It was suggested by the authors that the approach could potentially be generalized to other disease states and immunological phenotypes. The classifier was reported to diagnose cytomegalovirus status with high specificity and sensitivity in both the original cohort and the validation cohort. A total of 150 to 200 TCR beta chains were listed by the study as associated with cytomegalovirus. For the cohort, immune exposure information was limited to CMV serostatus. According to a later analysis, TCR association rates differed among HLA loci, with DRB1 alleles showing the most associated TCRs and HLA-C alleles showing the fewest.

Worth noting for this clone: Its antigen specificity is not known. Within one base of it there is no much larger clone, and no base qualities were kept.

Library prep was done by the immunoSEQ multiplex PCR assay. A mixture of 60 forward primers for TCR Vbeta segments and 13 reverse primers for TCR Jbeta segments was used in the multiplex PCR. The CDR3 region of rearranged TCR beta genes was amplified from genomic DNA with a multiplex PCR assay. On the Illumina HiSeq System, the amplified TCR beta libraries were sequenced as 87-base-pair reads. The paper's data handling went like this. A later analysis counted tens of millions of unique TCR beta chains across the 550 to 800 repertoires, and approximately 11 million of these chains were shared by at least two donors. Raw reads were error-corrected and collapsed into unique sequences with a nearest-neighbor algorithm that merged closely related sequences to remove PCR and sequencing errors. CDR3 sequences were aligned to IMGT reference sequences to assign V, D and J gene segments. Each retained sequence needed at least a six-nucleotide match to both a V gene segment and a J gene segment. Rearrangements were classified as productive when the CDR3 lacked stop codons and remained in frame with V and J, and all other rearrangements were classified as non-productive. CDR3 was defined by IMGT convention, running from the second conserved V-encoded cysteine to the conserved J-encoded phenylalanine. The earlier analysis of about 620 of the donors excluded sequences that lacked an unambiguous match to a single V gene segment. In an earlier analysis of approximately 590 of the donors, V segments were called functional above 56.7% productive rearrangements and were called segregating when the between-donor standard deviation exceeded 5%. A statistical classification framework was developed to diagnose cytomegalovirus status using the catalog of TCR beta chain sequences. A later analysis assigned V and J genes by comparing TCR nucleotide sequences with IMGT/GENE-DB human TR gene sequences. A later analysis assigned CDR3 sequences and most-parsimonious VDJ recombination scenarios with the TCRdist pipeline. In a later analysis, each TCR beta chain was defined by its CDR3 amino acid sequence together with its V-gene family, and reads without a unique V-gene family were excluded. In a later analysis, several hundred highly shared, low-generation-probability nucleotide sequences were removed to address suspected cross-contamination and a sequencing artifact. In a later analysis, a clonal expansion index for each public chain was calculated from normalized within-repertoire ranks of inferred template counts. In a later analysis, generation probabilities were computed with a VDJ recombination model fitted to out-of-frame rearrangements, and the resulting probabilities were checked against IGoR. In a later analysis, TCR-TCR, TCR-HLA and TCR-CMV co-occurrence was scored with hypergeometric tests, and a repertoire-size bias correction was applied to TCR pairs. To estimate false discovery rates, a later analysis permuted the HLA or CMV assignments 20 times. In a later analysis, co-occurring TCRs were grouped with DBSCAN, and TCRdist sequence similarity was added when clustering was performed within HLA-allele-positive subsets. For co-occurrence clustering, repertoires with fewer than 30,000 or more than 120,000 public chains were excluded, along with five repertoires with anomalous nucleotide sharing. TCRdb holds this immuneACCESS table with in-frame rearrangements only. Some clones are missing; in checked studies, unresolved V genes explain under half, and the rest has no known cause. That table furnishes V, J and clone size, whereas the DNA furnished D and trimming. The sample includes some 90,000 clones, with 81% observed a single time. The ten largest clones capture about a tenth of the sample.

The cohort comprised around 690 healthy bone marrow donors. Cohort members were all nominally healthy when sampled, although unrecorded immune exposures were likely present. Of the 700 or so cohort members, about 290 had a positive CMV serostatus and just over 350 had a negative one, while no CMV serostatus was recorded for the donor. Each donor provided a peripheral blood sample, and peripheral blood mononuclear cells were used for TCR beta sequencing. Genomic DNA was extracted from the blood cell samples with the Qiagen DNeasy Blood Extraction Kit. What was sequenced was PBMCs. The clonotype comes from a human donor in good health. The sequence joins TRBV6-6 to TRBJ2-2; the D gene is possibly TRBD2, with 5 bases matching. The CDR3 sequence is CAISGPNTGELFF. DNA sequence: TGTGCCATCAGCGGTCCGAACACCGGGGAGCTGTTTTTT.